This TCR beta chain was documented in a study of blood T cell repertoires in COVID-19. At the level of the study: Some COVID-19 samples were acute and others convalescent; all came from the United States, Italy and Spain. Sample material is recorded as cDNA or gDNA derived from T cells, B-cell-depleted T cells, or PBMCs.

Authors' analysis steps: For nucleated cells, counts were estimated from reference gene primer amplification. Libraries were prepared by immunoSEQ multiplex PCR; TCRdb keeps only in-frame clonotypes and omits some of them. D and trimming come from the DNA, and the V and J calls and clone size come from that table. Found here are 310,000 or so clones, 87% of them singletons; the top ten hold roughly 2%. This clone was recorded once. The CDR3 runs to 15 residues. Germline loops: CDR1 LGHDT, CDR2 YNNKEL (reference sequence). V lost 4 bases and J lost 5; bases outside the gene matches: 5. The receptor comes from a woman aged 45-65 years who had recovered from COVID-19. Sequencing was carried out using peripheral blood. The rearrangement uses TRBV3-1 (or the pseudogene TRBV3-2) and TRBJ1-6; 7 nucleotides agree with TRBD1. CDR3 sequence: CASSPYRGDNSPLHF. The CDR3 DNA follows: TGTGCCAGCAGCCCCTACAGGGGAGATAATTCACCCCTCCACTTT.